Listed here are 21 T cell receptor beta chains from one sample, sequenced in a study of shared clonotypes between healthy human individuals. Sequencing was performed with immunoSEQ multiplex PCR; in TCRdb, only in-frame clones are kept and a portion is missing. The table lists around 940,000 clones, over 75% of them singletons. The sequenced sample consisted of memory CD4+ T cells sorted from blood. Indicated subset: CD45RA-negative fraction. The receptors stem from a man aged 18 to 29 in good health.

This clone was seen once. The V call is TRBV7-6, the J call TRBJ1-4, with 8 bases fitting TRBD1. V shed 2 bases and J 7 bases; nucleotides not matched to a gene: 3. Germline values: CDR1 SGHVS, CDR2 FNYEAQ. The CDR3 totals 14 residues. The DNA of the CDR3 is TGTGCCAGCAGCTTACGCGGACAGGGTGAAAAACTGTTTTTT. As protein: CASSLRGQGEKLFF.

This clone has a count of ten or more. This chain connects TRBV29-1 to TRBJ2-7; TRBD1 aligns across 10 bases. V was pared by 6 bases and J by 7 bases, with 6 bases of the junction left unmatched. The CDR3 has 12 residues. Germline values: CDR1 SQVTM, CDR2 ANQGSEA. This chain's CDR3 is CSVLTGGGEQYF. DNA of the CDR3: TGCAGCGTCCTGACAGGGGGCGGGGAGCAGTACTTC.

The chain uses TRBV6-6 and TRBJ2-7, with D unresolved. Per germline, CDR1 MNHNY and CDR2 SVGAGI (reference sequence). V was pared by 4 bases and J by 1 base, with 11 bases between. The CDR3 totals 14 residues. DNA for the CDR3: TGTGCCAGCAGTTCACGAGCTAATTCCTACGAGCAGTACTTC. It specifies CASSSRANSYEQYF.

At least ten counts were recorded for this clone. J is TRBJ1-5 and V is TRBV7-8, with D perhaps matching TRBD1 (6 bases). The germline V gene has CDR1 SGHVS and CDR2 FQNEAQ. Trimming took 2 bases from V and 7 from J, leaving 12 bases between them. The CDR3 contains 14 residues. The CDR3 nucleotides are TGTGCCAGCAGCTTACAGGGGTATGAGCAGCCCCAGCATTTT. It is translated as CASSLQGYEQPQHF.

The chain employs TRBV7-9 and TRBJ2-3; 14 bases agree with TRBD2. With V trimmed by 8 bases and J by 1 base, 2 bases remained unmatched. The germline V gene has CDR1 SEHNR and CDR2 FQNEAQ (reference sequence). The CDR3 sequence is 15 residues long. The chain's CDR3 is CASRGLAGGTDTQYF. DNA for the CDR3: TGTGCCAGCCGGGGACTAGCGGGGGGCACAGATACGCAGTATTTT.

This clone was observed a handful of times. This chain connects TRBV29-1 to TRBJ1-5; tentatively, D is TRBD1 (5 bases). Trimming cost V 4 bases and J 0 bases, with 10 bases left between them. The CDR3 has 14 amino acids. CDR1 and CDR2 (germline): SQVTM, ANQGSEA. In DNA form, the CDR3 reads TGCAGCGTTGCATCGACAGTTAGCAATCAGCCCCAGCATTTT. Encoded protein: CSVASTVSNQPQHF.

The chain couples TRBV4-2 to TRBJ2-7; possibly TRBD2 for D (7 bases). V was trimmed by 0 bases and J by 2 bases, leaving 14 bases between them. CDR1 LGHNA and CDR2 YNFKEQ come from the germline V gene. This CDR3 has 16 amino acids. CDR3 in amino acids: CASSQEVGGLPYEQYF. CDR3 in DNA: TGTGCCAGCAGCCAAGAGGTGGGGGGGCTACCCTACGAGCAGTACTTC.

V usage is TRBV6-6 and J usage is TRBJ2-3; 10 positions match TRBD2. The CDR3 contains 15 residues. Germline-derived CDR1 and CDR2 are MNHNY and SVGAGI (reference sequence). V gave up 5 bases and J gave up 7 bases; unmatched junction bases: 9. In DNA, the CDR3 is TGTGCCAGCAGTGATACTAGCGGGACCCGGAATACGCAGTATTTT. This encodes CASSDTSGTRNTQYF.

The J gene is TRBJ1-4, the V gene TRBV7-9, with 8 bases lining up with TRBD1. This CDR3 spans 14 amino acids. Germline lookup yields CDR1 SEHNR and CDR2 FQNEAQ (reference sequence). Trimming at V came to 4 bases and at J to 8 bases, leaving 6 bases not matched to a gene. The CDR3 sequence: CASSSQGAGEKLFF. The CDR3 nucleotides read TGTGCCAGCAGCTCGCAGGGGGCAGGCGAAAAACTGTTTTTT.

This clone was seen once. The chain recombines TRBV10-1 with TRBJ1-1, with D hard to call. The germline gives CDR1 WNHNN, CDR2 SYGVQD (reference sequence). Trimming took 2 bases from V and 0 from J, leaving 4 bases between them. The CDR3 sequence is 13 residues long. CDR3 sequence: CASSENMNTEAFF. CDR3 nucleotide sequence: TGCGCCAGCAGTGAGAATATGAACACTGAAGCTTTCTTT.

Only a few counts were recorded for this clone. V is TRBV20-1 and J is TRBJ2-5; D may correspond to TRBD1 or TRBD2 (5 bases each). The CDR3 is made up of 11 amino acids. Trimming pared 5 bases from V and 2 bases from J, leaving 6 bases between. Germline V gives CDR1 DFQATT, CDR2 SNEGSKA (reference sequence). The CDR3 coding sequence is TGCAGTGCTGAGGGGCAAGAGACCCAGTACTTC. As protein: CSAEGQETQYF.

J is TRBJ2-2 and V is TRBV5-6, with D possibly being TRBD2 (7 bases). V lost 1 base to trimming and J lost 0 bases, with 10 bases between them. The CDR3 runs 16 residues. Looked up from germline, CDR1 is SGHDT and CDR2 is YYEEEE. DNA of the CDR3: TGTGCCAGCAGCTTGCTCGGGGGGCCGAACACCGGGGAGCTGTTTTTT. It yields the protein CASSLLGGPNTGELFF.

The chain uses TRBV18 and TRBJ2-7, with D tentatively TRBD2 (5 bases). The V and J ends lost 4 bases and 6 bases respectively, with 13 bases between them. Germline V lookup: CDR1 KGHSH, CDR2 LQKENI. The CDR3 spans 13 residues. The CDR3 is CASSRGSNPEQYF. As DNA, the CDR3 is TGTGCCAGCTCACGAGGGAGTAATCCCGAGCAGTACTTC.

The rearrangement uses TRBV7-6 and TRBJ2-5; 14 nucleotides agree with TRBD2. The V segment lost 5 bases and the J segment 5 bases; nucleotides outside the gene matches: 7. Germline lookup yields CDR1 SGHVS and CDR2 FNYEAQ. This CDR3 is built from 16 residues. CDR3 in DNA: TGTGCCAGCAGCCCCGGGACTAGCGGGAGTTGGGAGACCCAGTACTTC. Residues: CASSPGTSGSWETQYF.

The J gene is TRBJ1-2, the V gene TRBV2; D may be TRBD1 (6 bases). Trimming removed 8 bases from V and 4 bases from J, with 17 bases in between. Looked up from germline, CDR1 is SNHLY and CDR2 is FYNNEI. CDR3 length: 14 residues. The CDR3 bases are TGTGCCAGCCTACCAACCACAGGGTTCTATGGCTACACCTTC. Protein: CASLPTTGFYGYTF.

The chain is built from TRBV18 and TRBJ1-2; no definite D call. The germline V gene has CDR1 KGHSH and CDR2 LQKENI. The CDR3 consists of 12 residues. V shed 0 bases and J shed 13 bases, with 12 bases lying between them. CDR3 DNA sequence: TGTGCCAGCTCACCACCGGAGAGGGCCCCCACCTTC. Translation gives CASSPPERAPTF. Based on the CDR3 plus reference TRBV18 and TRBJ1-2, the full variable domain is NAGVMQNPRHLVRRRGQEARLRCSPMKGHSHVYWYRQLPEEGLKFMVYLQKENIIDESGMPKERFSAEFPKEGPSILRIQQVVRGDSAAYFCASSPPERAPTFGSGTRLTVV.

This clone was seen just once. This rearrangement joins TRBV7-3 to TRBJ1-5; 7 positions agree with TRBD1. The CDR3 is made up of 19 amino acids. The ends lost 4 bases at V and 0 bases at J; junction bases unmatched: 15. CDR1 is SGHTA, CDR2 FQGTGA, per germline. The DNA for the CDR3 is TGTGCCAGCAGCTCCCGGGACAGCCTCGACTTTTATAGCAATCAGCCCCAGCATTTT. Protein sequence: CASSSRDSLDFYSNQPQHF.

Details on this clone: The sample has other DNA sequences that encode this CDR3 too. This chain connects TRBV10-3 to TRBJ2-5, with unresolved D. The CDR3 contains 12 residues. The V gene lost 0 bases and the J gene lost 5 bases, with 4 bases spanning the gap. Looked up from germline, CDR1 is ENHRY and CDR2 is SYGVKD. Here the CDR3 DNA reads TGTGCCATCAGTGAGTCCCGGGAGACCCAGTACTTC. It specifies CAISESRETQYF.

CDR3 in DNA: TGTGCCTGGAACGCTGGGGTGATTAACACCTTC. Amino acid sequence: CAWNAGVINTF. The V call is TRBV30, the J call TRBJ1-2; no clear D. The CDR3 has 11 residues. V shed 4 bases and J shed 12 bases, with 15 bases lying between them. Germline V gene data show CDR1 as GTSNPN and CDR2 as SVGIG (reference sequence).

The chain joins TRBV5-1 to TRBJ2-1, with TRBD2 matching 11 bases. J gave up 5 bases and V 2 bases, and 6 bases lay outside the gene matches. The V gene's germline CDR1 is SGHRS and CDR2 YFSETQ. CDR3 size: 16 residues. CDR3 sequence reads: CASSFTGTSGDNEQFF. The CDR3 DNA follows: TGCGCCAGCAGCTTTACCGGGACTAGCGGAGACAATGAGCAGTTCTTC.

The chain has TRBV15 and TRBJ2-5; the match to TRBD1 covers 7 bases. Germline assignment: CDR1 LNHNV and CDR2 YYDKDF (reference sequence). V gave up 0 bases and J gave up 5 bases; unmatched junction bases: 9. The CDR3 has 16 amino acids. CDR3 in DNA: TGTGCCACCAGCAGAGACCAGGGACAGTCCTCGGAGACCCAGTACTTC. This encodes CATSRDQGQSSETQYF.